A single sample gave rise to the 7 T cell receptor beta chains below, sequenced in a study of T cell changes during pregnancy in multiple sclerosis. Sequencing was performed with immunoSEQ multiplex PCR; in TCRdb, only in-frame clones are kept and a portion is missing. The data contain around 36,000 clones, around nine tenths of them singletons. Sequences were derived from CD8+ T cells from peripheral blood mononuclear cells, sampled before pregnancy. Receptor source: a female donor with multiple sclerosis, enrolled in a pregnancy study.

The chain is built from TRBV2 and TRBJ2-7, with D possibly matching TRBD2 (5 bases). The CDR3 totals 15 residues. V lost 2 bases to trimming and J lost 3 bases, with 14 bases between them. From germline, CDR1 is SNHLY and CDR2 FYNNEI. Here the CDR3 DNA reads TGTGCCAGCAGTGAATCCGGGAATCGAGGCTACGAGCAGTACTTC. Translating it yields CASSESGNRGYEQYF.

The CDR3: CASSGLAEDTDTQYF. CDR3 bases: TGTGCCAGCAGTGGACTAGCGGAAGACACAGATACGCAGTATTTT. The chain has TRBV27 and TRBJ2-3, with 10 positions matching TRBD2. The CDR3 loop spans 15 amino acids. Losses at the gene ends were 5 bases for V and 2 bases for J; bases not matched to a gene: 4. The germline gives CDR1 MNHEY, CDR2 SMNVEV (reference sequence).

The chain uses TRBV29-1 and TRBJ2-1, with 9 positions matching TRBD1. The CDR3 spans 15 residues. J was trimmed by 9 bases and V by 2 bases; bases with no gene match: 11. Germline values: CDR1 SQVTM, CDR2 ANQGSEA. CDR3 sequence (DNA): TGCAGCGTTGAATATCGGGACAGGGTTTTCTTTGAGCAGTTCTTC. Amino acid sequence: CSVEYRDRVFFEQFF.

This chain uses TRBV30 with TRBJ2-3; 7 bases are shared with TRBD2. The CDR3 contains 17 residues. Germline-derived CDR1 and CDR2 are GTSNPN and SVGIG (reference sequence). Trimming took 5 bases from V and 0 from J; bases not matched to a gene: 14. The CDR3 region is CAWGFRTRVYSTDTQYF. CDR3 in DNA: TGTGCCTGGGGGTTCAGGACTAGAGTCTATAGCACAGATACGCAGTATTTT. Full variable domain (rest looked up from reference TRBV30 and TRBJ2-3): SQTIHQWPATLVQPVGSPLSLECTVEGTSNPNLYWYRQAAGRGLQLLFYSVGIGQISSEVPQNLSASRPQDRQFILSSKKLLLSDSGFYLCAWGFRTRVYSTDTQYFGPGTRLTVL.

This chain connects TRBV4-1 to TRBJ1-2; D possibly corresponds to TRBD1 (5 bases). V lost 0 bases and J 4 bases, leaving 9 bases between the germline ends. This CDR3 contains 14 residues. The germline V gene has CDR1 MGHRA and CDR2 YSYEKL. CDR3 loop: CASSQDPGIYGYTF. CDR3 DNA sequence: TGCGCCAGCAGCCAAGACCCAGGGATCTATGGCTACACCTTC.

This chain joins TRBV4-2 and TRBJ2-1; TRBD2 aligns across 7 bases. The CDR3 extends over 16 amino acids. V lost 4 bases and J lost 1; bases outside the gene matches: 7. Germline V CDR1 and CDR2: LGHNA, YNFKEQ. For the CDR3, the DNA is TGTGCCAGCAGCCTACGACTAGCTGAATCCTACAATGAGCAGTTCTTC. Its translation is CASSLRLAESYNEQFF.

V and J are TRBV19 and TRBJ2-2; 7 nucleotides align to TRBD2. CDR1 and CDR2 (germline): LNHDA, SQIVND (reference sequence). Trimming at V came to 9 bases and at J to 6 bases, leaving 10 bases not matched to a gene. The CDR3 sequence is 14 residues long. The CDR3 protein is CASDESGRAGELFF. The CDR3 region has the DNA TGTGCCAGCGACGAATCAGGGAGGGCCGGGGAGCTGTTTTTT.